This T cell receptor (beta chain) stems from a study of metastatic and nonmetastatic thyroid tumors. V lost 1 base, J lost 11 bases, and 18 bases lay in between. Germline V gene data show CDR1 as MNHEY and CDR2 as SVGEGT. The CDR3 length is 15 residues. TCRdb reprocessed the PCR reads using MiXCR. The table has under 8,500 clones, over 15% seen once. Each patient came to thyroid surgery without any prior treatment (of any kind). The specimen sequenced was adjacent normal tissue. The source of this sequence is a male donor with papillary thyroid cancer or a benign thyroid nodule (not recorded which). Some clones in this sample may be carry-over from other donors' samples. V and J are TRBV6-2 or TRBV6-3 and TRBJ2-4; D is perhaps TRBD2 (5 bases). CDR3 amino acids: CASSYWDKGEGVQYF. In DNA, the CDR3 is TGTGCCAGCAGTTACTGGGATAAGGGCGAGGGCGTTCAGTACTTC.